This T cell receptor delta chain was obtained from a study of delta chains in infants with herpesvirus infections (dated by TCRdb to the early 2020s). For the wider study: The study prospectively followed a Ugandan infant birth cohort from birth to characterize gammadelta T cell responses to primary cytomegalovirus (CMV) infection. A public fetal Vdelta1/Vgamma8 gammadelta TCR clonotype was searched for in infants infected with CMV after birth. From PBMC, gammadelta TCRs were sequenced for under 20 CMV-infected infants (one congenitally infected) and 8 CMV-uninfected infants who had sufficient sample available. By approximate age, the infant blood samples fell into groups of 1.5, 4, 8 and 12 months. Previously published Belgian fetal and cord blood gammadelta TCR data were added only for comparison and were not generated in this cohort. General study outcomes and caveats: Presence of the public clonotype at levels below the detection limit might still occur in CMV-uninfected infants. Of roughly 19 CMV-infected infants, several carried the public Vdelta1 clonotype: the congenitally infected infant plus three who were infected postnatally before 120 days of age. The public clonotype was detected only at the first time point after infection and was not found in uninfected infants or in infants infected after 120 days. A small sample size and the lack of race- or environment-matched controls were noted by the authors, because CMV is acquired by nearly all Ugandans before adulthood. Public-clonotype frequency among Vdelta1 cells appeared to be inversely correlated with age at infection and was observed to decay rapidly, seemingly without persisting beyond two to three months.

By its share of the sample, this clone is large (0.1 to 1%). No cognate antigen has been identified for it. Per-base quality was not reported, and no clone a single base away is much larger than it. Spanning cysteine to phenylalanine, the CDR3 consists of 15 amino acids. Only the CDR3 DNA stays, 45 bases, in frame from base 1. Between the V and J ends, shortened by 2 bases and 0 bases respectively, the junction contains 16 bases. According to the germline V gene (reference sequence), CDR1 reads TVYSNPD and CDR2 reads GDNSRS. Pregnant women getting prenatal care were recruited in Kampala, Uganda, and their infants were enrolled; maternal HIV status had to be documented. Families received weekly visits, and collection of infant clinical information, oral swabs and peripheral blood began at 6 weeks of age and continued every 4 months after that. Blood was drawn into heparin tubes, and PBMC were separated by Ficoll-Paque density gradient centrifugation and then cryopreserved.

The library was prepared using RT-PCR. To generate TCR cDNA, RNA from PBMC was reverse transcribed using SuperScript II together with primers specific for the gamma chain and the delta chain. The cDNA was purified with AMPure XP beads, then amplified and indexed with Illumina adapters using the Nextera XT Index Kit. Sequencing of gammadelta TCR libraries was carried out on an Illumina MiSeq using a V2 300-cycle kit. The original pipeline was this. Using MiXCR v2.1.12, CDR3 sequences were assembled, and reads were mapped onto D, J and V genes obtained from GenBank. Repertoire analyses of the CDR3 clonotypes were performed with VDJtools v1.2.1. TCRdb reprocessed the public reads with the caller CATT; rows with the same DNA were merged afterwards. The V and J calls reflect TCRdb's pipeline rather than the authors' work. This sample comprises under 600 delta-chain clones, more than 10% of them detected only once. Around 14% of the sample is taken by the ten largest.

Recombination joined TRDV3 with TRDJ1; no D gene can be assigned with confidence. The TCR originated in a human donor who was a Ugandan infant, either HIV-exposed or HIV-unexposed (not recorded which). The source was peripheral blood, collected at time point 2 of longitudinal follow-up. For the CDR3, the sequence is CAFLLPPAYTDKLIF. The sequence in DNA is TGTGCCTTTCTCCTCCCTCCCGCGTACACCGATAAACTCATCTTT.